These T cell receptor beta chains were read from a single sample in a study of blood T cells in healthy people across ages. TCRdb re-called the 5' RACE reads with MiXCR, one entry per CDR3 protein. The table includes 1.5 million to 2 million distinct CDR3 sequences, around half detected once. Material: blood. The receptor source for this set is a woman in her forties in good health. The CDR3 runs from the conserved cysteine through the conserved F or W. Fields, in order: clone size, CDR3 length, J gene, D gene, V gene, CDR3 protein, CDR3 DNA. A D gene is named only where the DNA matches it firmly. The size entry is marked missing in some rows and otherwise reads once, few, many or a size class.

abundance: .; len: 15; j_gene: TRBJ2-5; d_gene: TRBD1; v_gene: TRBV7-3; CDR3aa: CASSFPGGGRETQYF; CDR3nt: TGTGCCAGCAGCTTTCCAGGGGGCGGCCGAGAGACCCAGTACTTC
abundance: once; len: 16; j_gene: TRBJ2-5; d_gene: .; v_gene: TRBV5-1; CDR3aa: CASSPTMTTTQETQYF; CDR3nt: TGCGCCAGCAGCCCGACCATGACTACGACTCAAGAGACCCAGTACTTC
abundance: .; len: 13; j_gene: TRBJ1-4; d_gene: .; v_gene: TRBV18; CDR3aa: CASSGSRNEKLFF; CDR3nt: TGTGCCAGCTCCGGGTCCAGAAATGAAAAACTGTTTTTT
abundance: few; len: 10; j_gene: TRBJ2-3; d_gene: .; v_gene: TRBV20-1; CDR3aa: CSARLDTQYF; CDR3nt: TGCAGTGCTAGGTTAGATACGCAGTATTTT
abundance: .; len: 14; j_gene: TRBJ2-3; d_gene: .; v_gene: TRBV27; CDR3aa: CASSAGLIRDTQYF; CDR3nt: TGTGCCAGCAGTGCGGGGCTAATTAGAGATACGCAGTATTTT
abundance: .; len: 15; j_gene: TRBJ2-5; d_gene: TRBD2; v_gene: TRBV11-2; CDR3aa: CASSYIGTSEETQYF; CDR3nt: TGTGCCAGCAGCTACATAGGGACTAGCGAAGAGACCCAGTACTTC
abundance: few; len: 15; j_gene: TRBJ1-2; d_gene: .; v_gene: TRBV4-3; CDR3aa: CASSQESRDPYGYTF; CDR3nt: TGCGCCAGCAGCCAAGAATCGAGAGATCCCTATGGCTACACCTTC
abundance: .; len: 15; j_gene: TRBJ2-7; d_gene: TRBD2; v_gene: TRBV6-2/TRBV6-3; CDR3aa: CASSGTALAGEEQYF; CDR3nt: TGTGCCAGCAGTGGGACGGCACTAGCGGGGGAAGAGCAGTACTTC
abundance: .; len: 15; j_gene: TRBJ2-7; d_gene: .; v_gene: TRBV7-2; CDR3aa: CASSSRSEATYEQYF; CDR3nt: TGTGCCAGCAGCTCAAGGTCAGAGGCAACCTACGAGCAGTACTTC
abundance: .; len: 15; j_gene: TRBJ2-1; d_gene: TRBD2; v_gene: TRBV7-2; CDR3aa: CASSLDGGRAREQFF; CDR3nt: TGTGCCAGCAGCTTAGATGGCGGGAGGGCCAGAGAGCAGTTCTTC
abundance: few; len: 16; j_gene: TRBJ2-1; d_gene: TRBD1; v_gene: TRBV12-3/TRBV12-4; CDR3aa: CASSPSRGQGYNEQFF; CDR3nt: TGTGCCAGCAGCCCCAGTAGGGGACAGGGGTACAATGAGCAGTTCTTC
abundance: .; len: 14; j_gene: TRBJ1-4; d_gene: .; v_gene: TRBV27; CDR3aa: CASSLYRSEGKLFF; CDR3nt: TGTGCCAGCAGTTTATACAGGTCAGAAGGAAAACTGTTTTTT
abundance: .; len: 16; j_gene: TRBJ2-1; d_gene: TRBD1; v_gene: TRBV9; CDR3aa: CASSAFGTGDIYEQFF; CDR3nt: TGTGCCAGCAGCGCCTTTGGGACAGGGGATATCTATGAGCAGTTCTTC
abundance: few; len: 14; j_gene: TRBJ2-5; d_gene: .; v_gene: TRBV10-1; CDR3aa: CASSESGQEGTQYF; CDR3nt: TGCGCCAGCAGTGAGTCTGGGCAGGAGGGGACCCAGTACTTC
abundance: .; len: 12; j_gene: TRBJ1-5; d_gene: .; v_gene: TRBV29-1; CDR3aa: CSATAVGQPQHF; CDR3nt: TGCAGCGCGACAGCGGTGGGTCAGCCCCAGCATTTT
abundance: .; len: 16; j_gene: TRBJ2-3; d_gene: TRBD1; v_gene: TRBV4-3; CDR3aa: CASSRSDRGRTDTQYF; CDR3nt: TGCGCCAGCAGCCGGTCGGACAGGGGGCGGACAGATACGCAGTATTTT
abundance: .; len: 15; j_gene: TRBJ1-5; d_gene: .; v_gene: TRBV7-3; CDR3aa: CASSPDGGSNQPQHF; CDR3nt: TGTGCCAGCAGCCCAGACGGGGGATCGAATCAGCCCCAGCATTTT
abundance: .; len: 18; j_gene: TRBJ2-3; d_gene: TRBD1; v_gene: TRBV20-1; CDR3aa: CSATTGLFQGASTDTQYF; CDR3nt: TGCAGTGCGACGACCGGATTATTTCAGGGGGCGAGCACAGATACGCAGTATTTT
abundance: .; len: 19; j_gene: TRBJ2-3; d_gene: TRBD2; v_gene: TRBV27; CDR3aa: CASSLRETGLAGSTDTQYF; CDR3nt: TGTGCCAGCAGTTTACGGGAAACCGGACTAGCGGGAAGCACAGATACGCAGTATTTT
abundance: .; len: 13; j_gene: TRBJ2-5; d_gene: .; v_gene: TRBV20-1; CDR3aa: CSASTRRAETQYF; CDR3nt: TGCAGTGCTAGCACAAGAAGGGCTGAGACCCAGTACTTC
abundance: .; len: 16; j_gene: TRBJ2-7; d_gene: .; v_gene: TRBV6-2/TRBV6-3; CDR3aa: CASSYQRRGAGYEQYF; CDR3nt: TGTGCCAGCAGTTACCAGCGAAGGGGGGCCGGCTACGAGCAGTACTTC
abundance: .; len: 18; j_gene: TRBJ2-1; d_gene: TRBD1; v_gene: TRBV14; CDR3aa: CASSQVLGTGVSYNEQFF; CDR3nt: TGTGCCAGCAGCCAAGTCCTCGGGACAGGGGTTTCCTACAATGAGCAGTTCTTC
abundance: .; len: 18; j_gene: TRBJ1-1; d_gene: TRBD1; v_gene: TRBV6-5; CDR3aa: CASSYGIGTGEGNTEAFF; CDR3nt: TGTGCCAGCAGTTATGGTATCGGGACAGGGGAGGGGAACACTGAAGCTTTCTTT
abundance: many; len: 13; j_gene: TRBJ2-5; d_gene: .; v_gene: TRBV18; CDR3aa: CASSPRQGETQYF; CDR3nt: TGTGCCAGCAGCCCCCGGCAGGGGGAGACCCAGTACTTC
abundance: few; len: 12; j_gene: TRBJ2-7; d_gene: .; v_gene: TRBV6-6; CDR3aa: CASSYAGNEQYF; CDR3nt: TGTGCCAGCAGTTACGCCGGGAACGAGCAGTACTTC
abundance: many; len: 14; j_gene: TRBJ2-7; d_gene: .; v_gene: TRBV29-1; CDR3aa: CSVAVFGPSYEQYF; CDR3nt: TGCAGCGTTGCGGTGTTTGGACCCTCCTACGAGCAGTACTTC
abundance: .; len: 12; j_gene: TRBJ2-1; d_gene: .; v_gene: TRBV6-2/TRBV6-3; CDR3aa: CASSRGALQQFF; CDR3nt: TGTGCCAGCAGCCGCGGCGCCCTACAGCAGTTCTTC
abundance: .; len: 13; j_gene: TRBJ2-2; d_gene: .; v_gene: TRBV29-1; CDR3aa: CSVEWRGTGELFF; CDR3nt: TGCAGCGTTGAATGGCGAGGGACCGGGGAGCTGTTTTTT
abundance: .; len: 14; j_gene: TRBJ2-1; d_gene: .; v_gene: TRBV12-3/TRBV12-4; CDR3aa: CASRSGQSYNEQFF; CDR3nt: TGTGCCAGCAGATCCGGACAGTCCTACAATGAGCAGTTCTTC
abundance: .; len: 14; j_gene: TRBJ2-5; d_gene: .; v_gene: TRBV27; CDR3aa: CASSLSRLQETQYF; CDR3nt: TGTGCCAGCAGTCTCAGCCGACTGCAAGAGACCCAGTACTTC
abundance: .; len: 13; j_gene: TRBJ2-3; d_gene: .; v_gene: TRBV20-1; CDR3aa: CSAPRDGADTQYF; CDR3nt: TGCAGTGCTCCCAGGGACGGTGCGGATACGCAGTATTTT
abundance: few; len: 14; j_gene: TRBJ1-2; d_gene: .; v_gene: TRBV6-5; CDR3aa: CASRPSGFNYGYTF; CDR3nt: TGTGCCAGCAGACCCAGTGGATTCAACTATGGCTACACCTTC
abundance: .; len: 14; j_gene: TRBJ1-5; d_gene: TRBD1; v_gene: TRBV7-9; CDR3aa: CASSFGTDNQPQHF; CDR3nt: TGTGCCAGCAGCTTTGGGACAGACAATCAGCCCCAGCATTTT
abundance: .; len: 11; j_gene: TRBJ2-7; d_gene: .; v_gene: TRBV7-9; CDR3aa: CASSLAAGKYF; CDR3nt: TGTGCCAGCAGCTTAGCGGCAGGAAAGTACTTC
abundance: few; len: 15; j_gene: TRBJ2-1; d_gene: .; v_gene: TRBV6-4; CDR3aa: CASSDSGIAGNEQFF; CDR3nt: TGTGCCAGCAGTGACTCCGGAATAGCCGGCAATGAGCAGTTCTTC
abundance: .; len: 18; j_gene: TRBJ2-3; d_gene: TRBD2; v_gene: TRBV12-3/TRBV12-4; CDR3aa: CASRGGVTSGGPHDTQYF; CDR3nt: TGTGCCAGCAGAGGGGGGGTGACTAGCGGGGGCCCTCACGATACGCAGTATTTT
abundance: .; len: 14; j_gene: TRBJ2-7; d_gene: .; v_gene: TRBV10-3; CDR3aa: CAITNREEAYEQYF; CDR3nt: TGTGCCATCACCAACAGGGAGGAGGCCTACGAGCAGTACTTC
abundance: once; len: 13; j_gene: TRBJ1-6; d_gene: .; v_gene: TRBV2; CDR3aa: CARTLQRDSPLHF; CDR3nt: TGTGCCAGAACCCTCCAGCGGGATTCACCCCTCCACTTT
abundance: few; len: 14; j_gene: TRBJ1-6; d_gene: TRBD1; v_gene: TRBV19; CDR3aa: CASSRGTGYSPLHF; CDR3nt: TGTGCCAGTAGTCGCGGGACAGGGTATTCACCCCTCCACTTT
abundance: .; len: 16; j_gene: TRBJ2-3; d_gene: TRBD2; v_gene: TRBV11-2; CDR3aa: CASHPGRGGLPDTQYF; CDR3nt: TGTGCCAGCCACCCCGGGAGGGGGGGCCTGCCAGATACGCAGTATTTT
abundance: .; len: 16; j_gene: TRBJ1-5; d_gene: .; v_gene: TRBV7-2; CDR3aa: CASSAPGGNINQPQHF; CDR3nt: TGTGCCAGCAGCGCCCCTGGGGGGAACATTAATCAGCCCCAGCATTTT
abundance: .; len: 12; j_gene: TRBJ2-7; d_gene: .; v_gene: TRBV10-3; CDR3aa: CAISEPGDEQYF; CDR3nt: TGTGCCATCAGTGAGCCGGGGGATGAGCAGTACTTC
abundance: .; len: 16; j_gene: TRBJ2-5; d_gene: .; v_gene: TRBV6-5; CDR3aa: CASSTRGAVVGETQYF; CDR3nt: TGTGCCAGCAGTACCCGAGGCGCCGTAGTCGGGGAGACCCAGTACTTC
abundance: .; len: 15; j_gene: TRBJ2-4; d_gene: .; v_gene: TRBV28; CDR3aa: CASSTQGGVRLEQYF; CDR3nt: TGTGCCAGCAGTACACAGGGGGGGGTTAGGTTGGAGCAGTACTTC
abundance: .; len: 16; j_gene: TRBJ1-5; d_gene: .; v_gene: TRBV5-1; CDR3aa: CASSPSWGDSNQPQHF; CDR3nt: TGCGCCAGCAGCCCATCCTGGGGGGATAGCAATCAGCCCCAGCATTTT
abundance: .; len: 12; j_gene: TRBJ2-3; d_gene: .; v_gene: TRBV5-6; CDR3aa: CASSQTADTQYF; CDR3nt: TGTGCCAGCAGCCAGACGGCAGATACGCAGTATTTT
abundance: few; len: 16; j_gene: TRBJ1-6; d_gene: .; v_gene: TRBV6-1; CDR3aa: CASSDRRTFPNSPLHF; CDR3nt: TGTGCCAGCAGTGATAGGAGGACCTTTCCTAATTCACCCCTCCACTTT
abundance: .; len: 15; j_gene: TRBJ2-3; d_gene: .; v_gene: TRBV6-2/TRBV6-3; CDR3aa: CASGRRGGATDTQYF; CDR3nt: TGTGCCAGCGGGCGGAGAGGGGGGGCCACAGATACGCAGTATTTT
abundance: .; len: 13; j_gene: TRBJ2-3; d_gene: .; v_gene: TRBV5-1; CDR3aa: CASSRRLVDTQYF; CDR3nt: TGCGCCAGCAGCAGGAGACTAGTTGATACGCAGTATTTT
abundance: few; len: 15; j_gene: TRBJ2-5; d_gene: TRBD2; v_gene: TRBV6-2/TRBV6-3; CDR3aa: CASRHSGGAQETQYF; CDR3nt: TGTGCCAGCAGACATAGCGGGGGGGCCCAAGAGACCCAGTACTTC
abundance: few; len: 13; j_gene: TRBJ2-5; d_gene: .; v_gene: TRBV5-1; CDR3aa: CASSFSYQETQYF; CDR3nt: TGCGCCAGCAGCTTTAGCTACCAAGAGACCCAGTACTTC
abundance: .; len: 15; j_gene: TRBJ2-5; d_gene: TRBD1; v_gene: TRBV5-1; CDR3aa: CASGQGEGIEETQYF; CDR3nt: TGCGCCAGCGGACAGGGTGAGGGGATTGAAGAGACCCAGTACTTC
abundance: .; len: 12; j_gene: TRBJ1-5; d_gene: .; v_gene: TRBV28; CDR3aa: CASGHSNQPQHF; CDR3nt: TGTGCCAGCGGACATAGCAATCAGCCCCAGCATTTT
abundance: few; len: 17; j_gene: TRBJ2-7; d_gene: TRBD1; v_gene: TRBV5-6; CDR3aa: CASSSQTRDRAPYEQYF; CDR3nt: TGTGCCAGCAGCTCCCAGACCCGGGACAGGGCTCCCTACGAGCAGTACTTC
abundance: few; len: 16; j_gene: TRBJ2-5; d_gene: TRBD2; v_gene: TRBV7-2; CDR3aa: CASSLAGTSPQETQYF; CDR3nt: TGTGCCAGCAGCTTAGCAGGGACTAGCCCCCAAGAGACCCAGTACTTC